There are many counts of the clone carrying this T cell receptor beta chain. There were TCR beta CDR3 regions amplified from RNA transcripts. HTBI primers were employed in a first-round RT-PCR of the TCR CDR3. TCRdb fed the multiplex PCR reads into MiXCR, producing one record per CDR3 protein. The sample carries over 700,000 distinct CDR3 sequences, more than 30% recorded once. With 4 bases clipped from V and 5 bases from J, the junction kept 5 bases outside the gene matches. This CDR3 is built from 13 residues. The V gene's germline CDR1 is SGHDN and CDR2 FVKESK. The hyperthyroidism was newly diagnosed and had lasted under 2 months; the patients were aged 18 to 65. Diagnostic assessment was based on clinical symptoms, serum thyroxine and TRAb, thyroid ultrasound and orbital computed tomography. Fresh peripheral blood, roughly 10 ml, was the source of the PBMCs. The record originates from a study of T cells in Graves' hyperthyroidism and ophthalmopathy. About the study: At the time of initial diagnosis and before any treatment, peripheral blood was collected.

The sequenced sample consisted of blood. This chain links TRBV14 with TRBJ2-7; 7 nucleotides align to TRBD1. The sequence was collected from a man aged 18 to 29 with Graves' hyperthyroidism. CDR3 amino acids: CASSRQGLHEQYF. CDR3 in DNA: TGTGCCAGCAGCCGACAGGGTTTGCACGAGCAGTACTTC.